This entry describes one T cell receptor beta chain. V shed 6 bases, J shed 7 bases, and the junction held 8 bases outside the gene matches. This CDR3 region has 13 residues. Germline assignment: CDR1 SQVTM and CDR2 ANQGSEA. This sample is part of a study of control samples from healthy donors and cancer patients. Only in-frame clones appear in the TCRdb table, and some are missing; sequencing was by immunoSEQ multiplex PCR. The sample lists tens of thousands of clones; roughly 87% were seen once. The receptor was isolated from a man between 60 and 70 years old with colorectal cancer. Sample: PBMCs. The chain carries TRBV29-1 and TRBJ1-5, with TRBD1 matching over 8 bases. CDR3 in amino acids: CSVATGGRQPQHF. CDR3 DNA sequence: TGCAGCGTCGCTACAGGGGGTAGGCAGCCCCAGCATTTT.